This T cell receptor (beta chain) was recovered during a study of T cell responses to AZD1222 COVID-19 vaccine. Germline lookup yields CDR1 MDHEN and CDR2 SYDVKM. Trimming cost V 8 bases and J 9 bases, with 20 bases left between them. The CDR3 spans 14 residues. Here immunoSEQ multiplex PCR was the method, and the copy in TCRdb shows in-frame clones only, minus some. Among 98,000 or so clones listed, roughly 86% were seen once. This TCR came from an adult who received the MenACWY meningococcal vaccine as a control. The material was peripheral blood, obtained 28 days after the second dose of the MenACWY control vaccine. The rearrangement links TRBV28 to TRBJ1-5; weak D call: TRBD1 (5 bases). The CDR3 DNA follows: TGTGCCAGCCTGTACGGGGGTCAGGGTGGGCCCCAGCATTTT. Translated, it gives CASLYGGQGGPQHF.